The entry that follows covers one T cell receptor beta chain sequence. Its cognate antigen is unknown. The sample belongs to a study of cytomegalovirus exposure and HLA in healthy donors. Whole-study findings and limits: Later findings reportedly placed an Asian-associated ancestry cluster below the roughly 660-donor mean for N-insertions. A missense variant in DCLRE1C was later tied to TCR beta V- and J-gene trimming.

The CDR3 runs 14 residues. CDR1 is SGDLS, CDR2 YYNGEE, per germline. Between the trimmed V and J ends, which lost 3 bases and 2 bases, there was a span of 10 bases. Primers included in the PCR were 60 Vbeta and 13 Jbeta primers. Generated by immunoSEQ multiplex PCR, the TCRdb table keeps only in-frame clones and is missing some. Counted here are under 200,000 clones, around 85% occurring once; the ten biggest clones make up 6.3%. The chain employs TRBV9 and TRBJ2-3; D not resolved. The sequence came from a man in his forties in good health and CMV-seropositive. The sequenced material came from PBMCs. The chain's CDR3 is CASSERQYTDTQYF. As DNA, the CDR3 is TGTGCCAGCAGCGAACGTCAGTACACAGATACGCAGTATTTT.